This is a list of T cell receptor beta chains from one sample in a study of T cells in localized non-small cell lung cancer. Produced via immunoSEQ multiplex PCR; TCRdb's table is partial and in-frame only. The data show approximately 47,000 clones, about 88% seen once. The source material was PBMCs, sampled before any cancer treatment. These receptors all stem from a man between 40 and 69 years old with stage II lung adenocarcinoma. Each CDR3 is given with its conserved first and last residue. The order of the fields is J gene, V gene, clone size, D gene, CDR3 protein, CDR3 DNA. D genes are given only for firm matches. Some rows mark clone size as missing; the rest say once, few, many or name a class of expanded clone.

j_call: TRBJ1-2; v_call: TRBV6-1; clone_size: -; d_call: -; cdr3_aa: CASRISGSGGYTF; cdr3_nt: TGTGCCAGCAGGATTTCAGGGTCAGGTGGCTACACCTTC
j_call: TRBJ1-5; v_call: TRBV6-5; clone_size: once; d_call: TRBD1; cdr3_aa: CASRDRGNNQPQHF; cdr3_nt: TGTGCCAGCCGGGACAGGGGAAACAATCAGCCCCAGCATTTT
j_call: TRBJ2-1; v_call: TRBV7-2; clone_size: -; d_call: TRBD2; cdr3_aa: CASSLEMSSGGAREQFF; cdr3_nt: TGTGCCAGCAGCTTAGAGATGTCTAGCGGGGGGGCGAGGGAGCAGTTCTTC
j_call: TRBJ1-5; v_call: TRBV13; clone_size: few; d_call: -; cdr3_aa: CASSLWNQPQHF; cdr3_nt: TGTGCCAGCAGCTTATGGAATCAGCCCCAGCATTTT
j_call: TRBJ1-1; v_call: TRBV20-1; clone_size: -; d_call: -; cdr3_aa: CSARVNTEAFF; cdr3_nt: TGCAGTGCTCGGGTGAACACTGAAGCTTTCTTT
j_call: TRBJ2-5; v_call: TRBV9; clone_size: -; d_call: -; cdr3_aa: CASSVEGTFQETQYF; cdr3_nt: TGTGCCAGCAGCGTAGAAGGGACTTTTCAAGAGACCCAGTACTTC
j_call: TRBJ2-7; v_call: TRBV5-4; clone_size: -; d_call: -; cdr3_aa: CASSLGRGEYEQYF; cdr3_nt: TGTGCCAGCAGCTTGGGAAGGGGAGAATACGAGCAGTACTTC
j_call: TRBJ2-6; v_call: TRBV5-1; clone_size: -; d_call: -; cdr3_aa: CASSLVSSGANVLTF; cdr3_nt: TGCGCCAGCAGCTTAGTATCCTCCGGGGCCAACGTCCTGACTTTC
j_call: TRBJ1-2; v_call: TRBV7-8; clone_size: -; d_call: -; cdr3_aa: CASSIGLTYGYTF; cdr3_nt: TGTGCCAGCAGCATTGGACTGACCTATGGCTACACCTTC
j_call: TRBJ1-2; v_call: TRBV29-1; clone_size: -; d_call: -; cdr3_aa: CSVVAGNYGYTF; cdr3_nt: TGCAGCGTTGTAGCAGGGAACTATGGCTACACCTTC
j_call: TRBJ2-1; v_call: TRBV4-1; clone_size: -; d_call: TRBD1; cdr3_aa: CASRQGTGDSYNEQFF; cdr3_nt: TGCGCCAGCAGACAAGGGACAGGGGACTCCTACAATGAGCAGTTCTTC
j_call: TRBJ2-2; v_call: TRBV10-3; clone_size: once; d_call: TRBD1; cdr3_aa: CAISSGQAWTGELFF; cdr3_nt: TGTGCCATCTCCTCGGGACAGGCGTGGACCGGGGAGCTGTTTTTT
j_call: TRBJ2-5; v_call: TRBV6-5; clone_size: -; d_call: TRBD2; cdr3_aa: CASSYRSGGYQETQYF; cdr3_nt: TGTGCCAGCAGTTATCGTAGCGGGGGTTACCAAGAGACCCAGTACTTC
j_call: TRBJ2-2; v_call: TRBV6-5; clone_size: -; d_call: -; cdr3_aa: CASSYGVRGTGELFF; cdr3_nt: TGTGCCAGCAGTTACGGCGTCAGGGGCACCGGGGAGCTGTTTTTT
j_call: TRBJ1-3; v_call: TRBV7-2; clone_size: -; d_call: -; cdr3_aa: CASSLVSQSSGNTIYF; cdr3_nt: TGTGCCAGCAGCTTAGTTTCCCAAAGCTCTGGAAACACCATATATTTT
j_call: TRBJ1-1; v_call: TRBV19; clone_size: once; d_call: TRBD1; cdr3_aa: CASSIEGGRNTEAFF; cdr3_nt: TGTGCCAGTAGTATAGAAGGGGGCCGGAACACTGAAGCTTTCTTT
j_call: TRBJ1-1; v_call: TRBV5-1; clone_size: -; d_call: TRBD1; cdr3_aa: CASSLGFPKGQLGDRGAEAFF; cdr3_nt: TGCGCCAGCAGCTTGGGCTTTCCCAAAGGCCAATTAGGGGACAGAGGGGCTGAAGCTTTCTTT
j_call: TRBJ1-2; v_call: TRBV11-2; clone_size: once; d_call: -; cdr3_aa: CASSLDVLDGYGYTF; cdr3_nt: TGTGCCAGCAGCTTAGACGTCCTAGATGGCTATGGCTACACCTTC
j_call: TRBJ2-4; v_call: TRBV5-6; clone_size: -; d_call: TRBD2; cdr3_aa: CASSPWVGSGGLKNIQYF; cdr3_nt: TGTGCCAGCAGCCCCTGGGTCGGTTCGGGGGGGCTCAAAAACATTCAGTACTTC
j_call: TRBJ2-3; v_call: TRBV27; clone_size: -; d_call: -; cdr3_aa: CASTGITDTQYF; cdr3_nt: TGTGCCAGCACAGGGATAACAGATACGCAGTATTTT
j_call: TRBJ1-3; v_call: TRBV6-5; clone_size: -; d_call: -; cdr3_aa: CASSYSTGTGNTIYF; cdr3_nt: TGTGCCAGCAGTTACTCGACCGGGACTGGAAACACCATATATTTT
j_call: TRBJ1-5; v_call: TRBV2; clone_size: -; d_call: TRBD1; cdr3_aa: CASNAGDRGPYSNQPQHF; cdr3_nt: TGTGCCAGCAATGCGGGGGACAGGGGACCATATAGCAATCAGCCCCAGCATTTT
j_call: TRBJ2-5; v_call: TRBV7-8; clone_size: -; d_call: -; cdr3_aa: CASSPLGWRETQYF; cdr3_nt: TGTGCCAGCAGCCCCCTAGGCTGGAGGGAGACCCAGTACTTC
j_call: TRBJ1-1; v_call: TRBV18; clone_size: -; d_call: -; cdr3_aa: CASSPTGGRGDTEAFF; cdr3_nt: TGTGCCAGCTCACCAACAGGTGGGCGGGGGGACACTGAAGCTTTCTTT
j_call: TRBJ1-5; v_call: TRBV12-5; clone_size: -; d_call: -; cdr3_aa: CASGLDRDFNQPQHF; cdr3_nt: TGTGCTAGTGGTTTGGACAGGGACTTTAATCAGCCCCAGCATTTT
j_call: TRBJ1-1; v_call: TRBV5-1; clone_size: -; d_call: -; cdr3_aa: CASSLEGIRTEAFF; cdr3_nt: TGCGCCAGCAGCTTGGAGGGGATTAGGACTGAAGCTTTCTTT
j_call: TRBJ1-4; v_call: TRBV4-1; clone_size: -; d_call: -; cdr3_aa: CASSQEAYSTNEKLFF; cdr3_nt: TGCGCCAGCAGCCAAGAGGCGTATTCTACTAATGAAAAACTGTTTTTT
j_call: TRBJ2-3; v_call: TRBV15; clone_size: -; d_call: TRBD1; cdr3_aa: CATSRERGQGARGDTQYF; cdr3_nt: TGTGCCACCAGCAGAGAACGGGGACAGGGGGCTAGAGGTGATACGCAGTATTTT
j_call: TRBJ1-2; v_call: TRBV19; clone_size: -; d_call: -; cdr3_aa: CASSESRGYTF; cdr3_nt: TGTGCCAGTAGCGAATCGAGGGGCTACACCTTC
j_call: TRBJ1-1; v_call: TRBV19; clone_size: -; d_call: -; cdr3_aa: CASSSWAGEGHTEAFF; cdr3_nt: TGTGCCAGTAGTTCGTGGGCAGGGGAGGGCCACACTGAAGCTTTCTTT
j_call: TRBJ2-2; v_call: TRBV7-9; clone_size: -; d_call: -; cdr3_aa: CASSLYRAKTGELFF; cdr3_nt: TGTGCCAGCAGCTTATACAGGGCCAAGACCGGGGAGCTGTTTTTT
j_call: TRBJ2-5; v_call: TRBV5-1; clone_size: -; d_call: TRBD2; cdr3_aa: CASSPVQPGLATETQYF; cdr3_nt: TGCGCCAGCAGCCCAGTACAGCCGGGACTAGCGACGGAGACCCAGTACTTC
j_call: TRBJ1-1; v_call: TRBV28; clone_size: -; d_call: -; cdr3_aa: CASSFPWDTEAFF; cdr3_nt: TGTGCCAGCAGTTTTCCCTGGGACACTGAAGCTTTCTTT
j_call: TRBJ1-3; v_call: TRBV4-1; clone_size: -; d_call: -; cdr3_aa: CASSPSLNSGNTIYF; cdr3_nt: TGCGCCAGCAGCCCTAGTCTAAACTCTGGAAACACCATATATTTT
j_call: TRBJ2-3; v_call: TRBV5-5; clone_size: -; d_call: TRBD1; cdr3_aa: CASSPRTGGASDTQYF; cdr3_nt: TGTGCCAGCAGCCCGCGGACAGGGGGCGCCTCAGATACGCAGTATTTT